A selection of T cell receptor beta chains follows, all from one sample in a study of shared clonotypes between healthy human individuals. Produced via immunoSEQ multiplex PCR; TCRdb's table is partial and in-frame only. The table shows a few hundred thousand clones, with around 74% occurring only once. Sample: memory CD4+ T cells sorted from blood. These receptors were obtained from a man under 40 in good health. The CDR3 runs from the conserved cysteine through the conserved F or W. The D gene is left open where the match is weak. Clone size is given for some rows only: seen once, a few or many times, or a class if the clone is expanded.

j_gene	abundance	d_gene	v_gene	CDR3nt	CDR3aa
TRBJ2-7	-	TRBD1	TRBV30	TGTGCCTGGAGTAGCAGGACAGGGCACCACGAGCAGTACTTC	CAWSSRTGHHEQYF
TRBJ2-7	once	-	TRBV27	TGTGCCAGCAGTTTGCCCCCTGGAAGGGGTCGGTACGAGCAGTACTTC	CASSLPPGRGRYEQYF
TRBJ2-1	-	-	TRBV2	TGTGCCAGCAGTGATTGGACAGTAACGAACCGACCATCCTACAATGAGCAGTTCTTC	CASSDWTVTNRPSYNEQFF
TRBJ2-7	many	TRBD1	TRBV5-1	TGCGCCAGCAAAATCACGGCCGGGACAGAGAGATACGAGCAGTACTTC	CASKITAGTERYEQYF
TRBJ1-4	-	-	TRBV2	TGTGCCAGCTCCCGCCGGGCCCGTGAAAAACTGTTTTTT	CASSRRAREKLFF
TRBJ2-7	-	-	TRBV5-1	TGCGCCAGCAGCTTACCCACAGGGTCCGAGCAGTACTTC	CASSLPTGSEQYF
TRBJ2-5	-	-	TRBV6-1	TGTGCCAGCAGCGACCAGGGTGGGCTAGAGACCCAGTACTTC	CASSDQGGLETQYF
TRBJ2-1	-	-	TRBV5-6	TGTGCCAGCAGCTTGCAAATGCTTTTGCCGGGTGAGCAGTTCTTC	CASSLQMLLPGEQFF
TRBJ2-7	-	-	TRBV19	TGTGCCAGTAGTATTGTAGGGGCCGACTACGAGCAGTACTTC	CASSIVGADYEQYF
TRBJ2-2	-	TRBD2	TRBV18	TGTGCCAGCTCACCTCTAGCGGCACTGAACACCGGGGAGCTGTTTTTT	CASSPLAALNTGELFF
TRBJ1-6	-	-	TRBV30	TGTGCCTGGAGTGATCCCGATTCACCCCTCCACTTT	CAWSDPDSPLHF
TRBJ1-2	-	-	TRBV18	TGTGCCAGCTCACCTACCGGACAGATCAACTATGGCTACACCTTC	CASSPTGQINYGYTF